Detailed here is one T cell receptor (beta chain). Trimming removed 3 bases from V and 5 bases from J; junction bases left unmatched: 13. This CDR3 spans 18 amino acids. The germline gives CDR1 SGHVS, CDR2 FNYEAQ. These data are taken from a study of T cell changes during pregnancy in multiple sclerosis. Sequencing was performed with immunoSEQ multiplex PCR; in TCRdb, only in-frame clones are kept and a portion is missing. The sample carries 40,000 or so clones, 90% to 95% recorded once. This specimen consisted of CD8+ T cells from peripheral blood mononuclear cells, obtained in the third trimester of pregnancy. The TCR sequence derives from a female donor with multiple sclerosis, enrolled in a pregnancy study. The rearrangement joins TRBV7-6 to TRBJ2-2, with TRBD2 identical over 9 bases. The CDR3 here is CASSFFLAGGPGTGELFF. The CDR3 bases are TGTGCCAGCAGCTTCTTTTTGGCGGGAGGGCCCGGAACCGGGGAGCTGTTTTTT. Using reference TRBV7-6 and TRBJ2-2 for the parts outside the CDR3, the full variable domain is GAGVSQSPRYKVTKRGQDVALRCDPISGHVSLYWYRQALGQGPEFLTYFNYEAQQDKSGLPNDRFSAERPEGSISTLTIQRTEQRDSAMYRCASSFFLAGGPGTGELFFGEGSRLTVL.